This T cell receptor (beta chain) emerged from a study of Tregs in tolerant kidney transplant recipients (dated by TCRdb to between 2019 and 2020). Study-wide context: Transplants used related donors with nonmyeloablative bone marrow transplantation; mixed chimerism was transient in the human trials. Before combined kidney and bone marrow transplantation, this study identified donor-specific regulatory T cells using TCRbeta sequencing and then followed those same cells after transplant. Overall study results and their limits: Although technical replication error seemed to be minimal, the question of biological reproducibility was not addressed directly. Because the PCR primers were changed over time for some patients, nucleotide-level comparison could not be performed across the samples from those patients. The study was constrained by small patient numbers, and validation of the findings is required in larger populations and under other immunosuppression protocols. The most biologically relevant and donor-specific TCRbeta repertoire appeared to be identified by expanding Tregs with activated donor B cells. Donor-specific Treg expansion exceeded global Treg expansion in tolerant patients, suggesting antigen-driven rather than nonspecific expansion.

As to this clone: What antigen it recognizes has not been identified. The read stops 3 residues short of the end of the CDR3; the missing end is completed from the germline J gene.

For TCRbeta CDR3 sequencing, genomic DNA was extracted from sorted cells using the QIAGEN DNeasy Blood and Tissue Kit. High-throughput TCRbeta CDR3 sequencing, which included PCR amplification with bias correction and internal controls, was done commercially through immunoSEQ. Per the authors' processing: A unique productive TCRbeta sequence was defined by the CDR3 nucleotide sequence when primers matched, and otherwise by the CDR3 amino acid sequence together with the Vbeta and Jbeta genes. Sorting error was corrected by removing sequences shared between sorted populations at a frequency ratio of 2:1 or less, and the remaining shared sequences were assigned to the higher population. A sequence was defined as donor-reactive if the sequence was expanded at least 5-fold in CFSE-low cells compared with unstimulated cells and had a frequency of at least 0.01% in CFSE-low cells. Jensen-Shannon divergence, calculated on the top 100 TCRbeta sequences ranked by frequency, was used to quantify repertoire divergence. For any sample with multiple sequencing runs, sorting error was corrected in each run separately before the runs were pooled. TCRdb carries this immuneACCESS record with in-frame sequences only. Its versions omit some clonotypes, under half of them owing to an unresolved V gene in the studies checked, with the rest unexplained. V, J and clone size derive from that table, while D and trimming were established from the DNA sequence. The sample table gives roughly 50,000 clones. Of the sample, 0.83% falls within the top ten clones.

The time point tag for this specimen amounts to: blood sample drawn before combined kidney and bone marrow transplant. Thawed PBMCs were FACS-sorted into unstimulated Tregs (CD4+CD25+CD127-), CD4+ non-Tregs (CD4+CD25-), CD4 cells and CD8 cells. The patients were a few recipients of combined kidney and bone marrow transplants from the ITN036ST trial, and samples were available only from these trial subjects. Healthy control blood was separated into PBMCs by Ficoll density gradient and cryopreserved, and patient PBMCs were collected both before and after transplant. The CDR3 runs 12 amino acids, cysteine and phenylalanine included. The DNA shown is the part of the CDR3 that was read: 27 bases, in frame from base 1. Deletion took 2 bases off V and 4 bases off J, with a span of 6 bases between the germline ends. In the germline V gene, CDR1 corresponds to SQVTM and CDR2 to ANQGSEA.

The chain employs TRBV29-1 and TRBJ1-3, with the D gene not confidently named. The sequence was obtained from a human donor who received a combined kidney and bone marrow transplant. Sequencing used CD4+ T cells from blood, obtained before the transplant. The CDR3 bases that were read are TGCAGCGTTGAACCGCGGGGAAACACC. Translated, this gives CSVEPRGNT. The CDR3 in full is CSVEPRGNTIYF.